This TCR beta chain is drawn from a study of human T cells and chemical hapten exposure. This CDR3 contains 16 residues. Germline lookup yields CDR1 SGHAT and CDR2 FQNNGV. J lost 11 bases, V lost 1 base, and 11 bases had no gene match. As for time point: pre-sensitization, week 0. The sample's treatment: therapeutic diphenylcyclopropenone sensitization with weekly scalp DPC. The drawing of blood occurred before each patch test was applied. Individual cDNA molecules in this library carried unique molecular identifiers. TCRdb re-analysed the RACE reads in MiXCR, keeping a single row per CDR3 protein. The sample has 38,000 or so distinct CDR3 sequences; about 7.4% are singletons.

The TCR originated in a woman aged 45-65 years with alopecia areata. Some clones in this sample may be carry-over from other donors' samples. This rearrangement joins TRBV11-2 to TRBJ2-3, with 11 bases that match TRBD1. The sample consisted of whole blood, taken in connection with sensitization to the hapten diphenylcyclopropenone (DPC). CDR3 region: CASSLAGTGGFRRQYF. The DNA of the CDR3 is TGTGCCAGCAGCTTAGCCGGGACAGGGGGATTCAGAAGGCAGTATTTT.